The T cell receptor beta chain described here comes from a study of T cells of healthy individuals. This clonotype was seen a handful of times. Using its own MiXCR run on the 5' RACE reads, TCRdb lists one record per CDR3 protein. The sample shows 60,000 to 70,000 distinct CDR3 sequences, about a sixth of them seen only once. The sequence came from a human donor in good health.

In DNA, the CDR3 is TGTGCCAGCAGGAGGGGTGGAAACACCATATATTTT. Protein: CASRRGGNTIYF. J is TRBJ1-3 and V is TRBV7-2; TRBD1 is a possible D gene (5 bases). CDR1 is SGHTA, CDR2 FQGNSA, per germline. Trimming left V 6 bases short and J 3 bases short, with 6 bases between. CDR3 length: 12 residues. Full variable domain (rest looked up from reference TRBV7-2 and TRBJ1-3): GAGVSQSPSNKVTEKGKDVELRCDPISGHTALYWYRQSLGQGLEFLIYFQGNSAPDKSGLPSDRFSAERTGGSVSTLTIQRTQQEDSAVYLCASRRGGNTIYFGEGSWLTVV.